This is a list of T cell receptor beta chains from one sample in a study of blood T cells in healthy people across ages. In TCRdb, the 5' RACE reads were re-called with MiXCR into one record per CDR3 protein. This table holds about 1.7 million distinct CDR3 sequences, approximately 28% found once. Material for sequencing was blood. These receptors all come from a woman in her twenties or thirties in good health. Both conserved end residues are part of each CDR3. Fields, in order: clone size, J gene, V gene, D gene, CDR3 protein, CDR3 DNA. The D gene is left open where the match is weak. The listing skips clone size in some rows; elsewhere it reads once, few, many or a size class.

few,TRBJ2-7,TRBV7-2,.,CASSLVVQGGYEQYF,TGTGCCAGCAGCTTGGTCGTACAGGGAGGCTACGAGCAGTACTTC
.,TRBJ1-1,TRBV7-6,.,CASSLGGSALEAFF,TGTGCCAGCAGCTTAGGTGGCAGCGCCCTTGAAGCTTTCTTT
.,TRBJ1-5,TRBV5-5,.,CASSWGPARANQPQHF,TGTGCCAGCAGCTGGGGGCCAGCCCGGGCTAATCAGCCCCAGCATTTT
.,TRBJ1-1,TRBV5-1,TRBD1,CASKQTGGYTEAFF,TGCGCCAGCAAACAGACAGGGGGGTACACTGAAGCTTTCTTT
.,TRBJ2-1,TRBV2,.,CASSPFPYNEQFF,TGTGCCAGCAGTCCGTTCCCCTACAATGAGCAGTTCTTC
once,TRBJ2-5,TRBV7-2,TRBD2,CARSLAGAGETQYF,TGTGCCCGCAGCTTAGCGGGAGCTGGGGAGACCCAGTACTTC
.,TRBJ2-1,TRBV24-1,TRBD1,CATSGTGSRPEQFF,TGTGCCACCAGTGGGACAGGGAGTAGGCCTGAGCAGTTCTTC
.,TRBJ2-1,TRBV7-9,.,CASSPWGYEQFF,TGTGCCAGCAGCCCTTGGGGATACGAGCAGTTCTTC
few,TRBJ2-5,TRBV25-1,.,CASSDVSTGRTQYF,TGTGCCAGCAGTGATGTTTCGACGGGGAGGACCCAGTACTTC
many,TRBJ2-7,TRBV7-2,.,CASSLNSAGEQYF,TGTGCCAGCAGCCTTAACTCAGCGGGCGAGCAGTACTTC
.,TRBJ2-4,TRBV28,TRBD2,CASSLGGVAKNIQYF,TGTGCCAGCAGTTTAGGGGGGGTAGCCAAAAACATTCAGTACTTC
.,TRBJ2-7,TRBV6-5,.,CASGWGRGRFTYEQYF,TGTGCCAGCGGATGGGGCCGGGGGCGATTTACCTACGAGCAGTACTTC
.,TRBJ2-7,TRBV30,TRBD1,CAWSVWGQGSSYEQYF,TGTGCCTGGAGTGTCTGGGGACAGGGGAGCTCCTACGAGCAGTACTTC
few,TRBJ2-7,TRBV7-9,TRBD1,CASSTGVTGISYEQYF,TGTGCCAGCAGTACAGGGGTGACAGGGATCTCCTACGAGCAGTACTTC